A selection of T cell receptor beta chains follows, all from one sample in a study of T cell changes during pregnancy in multiple sclerosis. Measured with immunoSEQ multiplex PCR; TCRdb has only the in-frame clones, and not every one. Of around 92,000 clones listed, approximately 94% are singletons. The sample here was peripheral blood, taken in the third trimester of pregnancy. These receptors all stem from a female donor with multiple sclerosis, enrolled in a pregnancy study. The CDR3 runs from the conserved cysteine through the conserved F or W. A D gene is named only where the DNA matches it firmly. Clone size is shown for a subset of rows, as once, few, many or a class of expanded clone.

CDR3 DNA: TGCAGCGTTCCGGGACAGGGGTTCGAGCAGTACTTC
CDR3 protein: CSVPGQGFEQYF
J gene: TRBJ2-7
D gene: TRBD1
V gene: TRBV29-1
clone size: -

CDR3 DNA: TGTGCCAGCAGAATTCAGGGGAACCAAGAGACCCAGTACTTC
CDR3 protein: CASRIQGNQETQYF
J gene: TRBJ2-5
D gene: -
V gene: TRBV6-6
clone size: -

CDR3 DNA: TGTGCCACTCACACCTCCTCTGGAAACACCATATATTTT
CDR3 protein: CATHTSSGNTIYF
J gene: TRBJ1-3
D gene: -
V gene: TRBV10-3
clone size: -

CDR3 DNA: TGTGCCAGCAGCTTATCTTCCTACAATGAGCAGTTCTTC
CDR3 protein: CASSLSSYNEQFF
J gene: TRBJ2-1
D gene: -
V gene: TRBV7-3
clone size: once

CDR3 DNA: TGTGCCAGCACCGAGACTAGCGGGCGGTACGAGCAGTACTTC
CDR3 protein: CASTETSGRYEQYF
J gene: TRBJ2-7
D gene: TRBD2
V gene: TRBV28
clone size: -

CDR3 DNA: TGTGCCAGTAGTCGCCAGACCGGGGAGCTGTTTTTT
CDR3 protein: CASSRQTGELFF
J gene: TRBJ2-2
D gene: -
V gene: TRBV19
clone size: -

CDR3 DNA: TGTGCCAGCAGTTTCCCGCACGCCCGGGACAGGGCCTACGAGCAGTACTTC
CDR3 protein: CASSFPHARDRAYEQYF
J gene: TRBJ2-7
D gene: TRBD1
V gene: TRBV27
clone size: -

CDR3 DNA: TGTGCCACCAGCAGGCTAGGACAGGGGAACTCTGGAAACACCATATATTTT
CDR3 protein: CATSRLGQGNSGNTIYF
J gene: TRBJ1-3
D gene: TRBD1
V gene: TRBV15
clone size: -

CDR3 DNA: TGCAGCATTCTACTAGCGGGGGGGCCAGATACGCAGTATTTT
CDR3 protein: CSILLAGGPDTQYF
J gene: TRBJ2-3
D gene: TRBD2
V gene: TRBV29-1
clone size: -

CDR3 DNA: TGTGCCAGCAGCGATCGGCTAGCGGGACTTGCTGGGGAGACCCAGTACTTC
CDR3 protein: CASSDRLAGLAGETQYF
J gene: TRBJ2-5
D gene: TRBD2
V gene: TRBV7-8
clone size: -

CDR3 DNA: TGTGCCAGCAGTGAATTGTGGACAGGACCCTATGGCTACACCTTC
CDR3 protein: CASSELWTGPYGYTF
J gene: TRBJ1-2
D gene: TRBD1
V gene: TRBV25-1
clone size: -

CDR3 DNA: TGTGCCAGTAGTATTAGGGGTTACGGCTCCTACGAGCAGTACTTC
CDR3 protein: CASSIRGYGSYEQYF
J gene: TRBJ2-7
D gene: -
V gene: TRBV19
clone size: -

CDR3 DNA: TGCGCCAGCAGCCCGGTTTCTCATCCCTCTGGAAACACCATATATTTT
CDR3 protein: CASSPVSHPSGNTIYF
J gene: TRBJ1-3
D gene: -
V gene: TRBV5-1
clone size: -

CDR3 DNA: TGCAGCGTTGAACTGAGCTACGAGCAGTACTTC
CDR3 protein: CSVELSYEQYF
J gene: TRBJ2-7
D gene: -
V gene: TRBV29-1
clone size: -

CDR3 DNA: TGTGCCACCAGCACTCGGGTAGCGGGAAGGGGTAATGAGCAGTTCTTC
CDR3 protein: CATSTRVAGRGNEQFF
J gene: TRBJ2-1
D gene: TRBD2
V gene: TRBV15
clone size: few

CDR3 DNA: TGTGCCAGCAGCTTGGTTGCGGGACTAGGGACCGGGGAGCTGTTTTTT
CDR3 protein: CASSLVAGLGTGELFF
J gene: TRBJ2-2
D gene: TRBD2
V gene: TRBV5-5
clone size: -

CDR3 DNA: TGTGCCAGCTCACTCGGACAGGGGGACTATGGCTACACCTTC
CDR3 protein: CASSLGQGDYGYTF
J gene: TRBJ1-2
D gene: TRBD1
V gene: TRBV18
clone size: once

CDR3 DNA: TGTGCCAGCAGCTTGGACGCGGGACCCGGGGAGCTGTTTTTT
CDR3 protein: CASSLDAGPGELFF
J gene: TRBJ2-2
D gene: -
V gene: TRBV5-4
clone size: -

CDR3 DNA: TGTGCCAGCAGTTTTCGGGGGGTAACTGCCACTGAAGCTTTCTTT
CDR3 protein: CASSFRGVTATEAFF
J gene: TRBJ1-1
D gene: -
V gene: TRBV28
clone size: -

CDR3 DNA: TGTGCCAGCAGTGAGAGAGCGAATGAAAAACTGTTTTTT
CDR3 protein: CASSERANEKLFF
J gene: TRBJ1-4
D gene: -
V gene: TRBV25-1
clone size: -

CDR3 DNA: TGTGCCAGCAGTCCATCGACAGGGGCTGGGGAGACCCAGTACTTC
CDR3 protein: CASSPSTGAGETQYF
J gene: TRBJ2-5
D gene: TRBD1
V gene: TRBV2
clone size: -

CDR3 DNA: TGTGCCAGCAGTTACTCGACAGGGGTGGGCGGGGAGCTGTTTTTT
CDR3 protein: CASSYSTGVGGELFF
J gene: TRBJ2-2
D gene: TRBD1
V gene: TRBV6-5
clone size: -

CDR3 DNA: TGCGCCAGCAGCCAAGATCCCACAGTTAATGAAAAACTGTTTTTT
CDR3 protein: CASSQDPTVNEKLFF
J gene: TRBJ1-4
D gene: -
V gene: TRBV4-3
clone size: -

CDR3 DNA: TGCAGTGCCACCGACAGTGAAAAACTGTTTTTT
CDR3 protein: CSATDSEKLFF
J gene: TRBJ1-4
D gene: -
V gene: TRBV20-1
clone size: -

CDR3 DNA: TGTGCCATCCAGACAGGGATCCCAGGCGAGCAGTACTTC
CDR3 protein: CAIQTGIPGEQYF
J gene: TRBJ2-7
D gene: TRBD1
V gene: TRBV10-3
clone size: once

CDR3 DNA: TGTGCCAGCAGCTTAGTTCTAGGTGGAACCTACGAGCAGTACTTC
CDR3 protein: CASSLVLGGTYEQYF
J gene: TRBJ2-7
D gene: -
V gene: TRBV7-8
clone size: -

CDR3 DNA: TGTGCCAGCAGCTTAGGGACAGCTGGAAACACCATATATTTT
CDR3 protein: CASSLGTAGNTIYF
J gene: TRBJ1-3
D gene: -
V gene: TRBV7-9
clone size: -

CDR3 DNA: TGCAGCTGTCAAGGACAGGTGTTCCCCGGGGAGCTGTTTTTT
CDR3 protein: CSCQGQVFPGELFF
J gene: TRBJ2-2
D gene: TRBD1
V gene: TRBV29-1
clone size: -

CDR3 DNA: TGTGCCAGCAGCCTGACAGCTAGCACAGATACGCAGTATTTT
CDR3 protein: CASSLTASTDTQYF
J gene: TRBJ2-3
D gene: -
V gene: TRBV7-9
clone size: -

CDR3 DNA: TGTGCCAGTAGTATACATCCGGGACTAGCGGCGGCGAACACCGGGGAGCTGTTTTTT
CDR3 protein: CASSIHPGLAAANTGELFF
J gene: TRBJ2-2
D gene: TRBD2
V gene: TRBV19
clone size: -

CDR3 DNA: TGTGCCAGCAGTGAAGTCTCGAGGGACTGGGGAGGAGATACGCAGTATTTT
CDR3 protein: CASSEVSRDWGGDTQYF
J gene: TRBJ2-3
D gene: -
V gene: TRBV2
clone size: -

CDR3 DNA: TGTGCCAGCAGCTTCCAGACAGGGAAGTTCTTC
CDR3 protein: CASSFQTGKFF
J gene: TRBJ2-1
D gene: TRBD1
V gene: TRBV5-8
clone size: -

CDR3 DNA: TGTGCCAGCAGCTTGGGGGGAGCGGGGGGCTCACACGAGCAGTACTTC
CDR3 protein: CASSLGGAGGSHEQYF
J gene: TRBJ2-7
D gene: TRBD2
V gene: TRBV7-2
clone size: -

CDR3 DNA: TGTGCCAGCAGTTTAGCCGGGTCGAACTATGGCTACACCTTC
CDR3 protein: CASSLAGSNYGYTF
J gene: TRBJ1-2
D gene: -
V gene: TRBV28
clone size: once

CDR3 DNA: TGTGCCAGCAGCGCCGGACTAGCGGGGACGGGCACAGATACGCAGTATTTT
CDR3 protein: CASSAGLAGTGTDTQYF
J gene: TRBJ2-3
D gene: TRBD2
V gene: TRBV5-8
clone size: -

CDR3 DNA: TGTGCCAGCAGTTATTCGGGGGAGACCCAGTACTTC
CDR3 protein: CASSYSGETQYF
J gene: TRBJ2-5
D gene: -
V gene: TRBV6-6
clone size: -

CDR3 DNA: TGTGCCAGCAGCCCCCAGGGTAGGACTAATGAAAAACTGTTTTTT
CDR3 protein: CASSPQGRTNEKLFF
J gene: TRBJ1-4
D gene: -
V gene: TRBV7-2
clone size: -

CDR3 DNA: TGCGCCAGCAGCCCAGGCGGGAGGAACACCGGGGAGCTGTTTTTT
CDR3 protein: CASSPGGRNTGELFF
J gene: TRBJ2-2
D gene: TRBD2
V gene: TRBV4-1
clone size: -

CDR3 DNA: TGCGCCAGCAGCCGCTGGCCAGCGGACTCCTACAATGAGCAGTTCTTC
CDR3 protein: CASSRWPADSYNEQFF
J gene: TRBJ2-1
D gene: -
V gene: TRBV5-1
clone size: once

CDR3 DNA: TGCGCCAGCAGCGCACAGAGCGGGAGGGCCAAAGATACGCAGTATTTT
CDR3 protein: CASSAQSGRAKDTQYF
J gene: TRBJ2-3
D gene: TRBD2
V gene: TRBV5-1
clone size: -

CDR3 DNA: TGTGCCAGCAGACCTCAGACAGGGGGCTTGGTGAACACTGAAGCTTTCTTT
CDR3 protein: CASRPQTGGLVNTEAFF
J gene: TRBJ1-1
D gene: TRBD1
V gene: TRBV28
clone size: -

CDR3 DNA: TGTGCCAGCCCAAGGGCGGGAGGGCCTAGGAATACGCAGTATTTT
CDR3 protein: CASPRAGGPRNTQYF
J gene: TRBJ2-3
D gene: TRBD2
V gene: TRBV6-5
clone size: -